Each of the 19 T cell receptor beta chains below was sequenced from the same sample in a study of blood T cell repertoires in COVID-19. Method: immunoSEQ multiplex PCR; TCRdb's copy keeps in-frame clones and lacks some. The table includes roughly 150,000 clones, 85% to 90% detected once. Material for sequencing was peripheral blood. The source is a woman in her 40s with acute or convalescent COVID-19.

V gene TRBV10-1 combines with J gene TRBJ2-3; D is unresolved. V dropped 5 bases and J dropped 8 bases, with 14 bases sitting between them. Germline values: CDR1 WNHNN, CDR2 SYGVQD (reference sequence). The length of the CDR3 is 13 residues. The CDR3 DNA reads TGCGCCAGCAGTCCCCAGGTTGAAGGTACGCAGTATTTT. Translating it yields CASSPQVEGTQYF.

V is TRBV7-3 and J is TRBJ2-5; 14 bases are a match to TRBD2. CDR1 is SGHTA and CDR2 is FQGTGA in the germline V gene. CDR3 size: 19 residues. Germline trimming cut 2 bases from V and 5 bases from J; bases unmatched to any gene: 13. The CDR3, as DNA: TGTGCCAGCAGCTTACTTGGTAGACTAGCGGGAGGGCCGGAGGAGACCCAGTACTTC. This gives the protein CASSLLGRLAGGPEETQYF.

The gene calls are TRBV11-2 and TRBJ2-1; D possibly corresponds to TRBD2 (6 bases). The V gene's germline CDR1 is SGHAT and CDR2 FQNNGV. Trimming removed 1 base at V and 2 bases at J, with 9 bases between. This CDR3 is 15 amino acids long. The CDR3 nucleotides are TGTGCCAGCAGCTTAGTCGGGGGAACCTACAATGAGCAGTTCTTC. Translating it yields CASSLVGGTYNEQFF. Full variable domain (remainder filled in from reference TRBV11-2 and TRBJ2-1): EAGVAQSPRYKIIEKRQSVAFWCNPISGHATLYWYQQILGQGPKLLIQFQNNGVVDDSQLPKDRFSAERLKGVDSTLKIQPAKLEDSAVYLCASSLVGGTYNEQFFGPGTRLTVL.

This clone was counted between two and nine times. The J gene is TRBJ1-5, the V gene TRBV9; D might be TRBD1 (5 bases). This CDR3 contains 18 residues. CDR1 and CDR2 from the germline V gene are SGDLS and YYNGEE. Deletions cut 0 bases from V and 2 bases from J, with 18 bases between. CDR3 sequence reads: CASSVVSFRVVGNQPQHF. CDR3 nucleotide sequence: TGTGCCAGCAGCGTAGTTAGTTTCAGGGTGGTGGGCAATCAGCCCCAGCATTTT.

The chain joins TRBV5-1 to TRBJ2-3; D not certain. This CDR3 comprises 13 residues. Trimming shortened V by 0 bases and J by 2 bases, and 4 bases separated the two germline ends. Germline lookup yields CDR1 SGHRS and CDR2 YFSETQ. The CDR3 sequence: CASSLEPTDTQYF. For the CDR3, the DNA is TGCGCCAGCAGCTTGGAGCCCACAGATACGCAGTATTTT.

The chain recombines TRBV27 with TRBJ1-1; 7 bases line up with TRBD1. V was clipped by 4 bases and J by 1 base; unmatched bases: 3. Germline loops: CDR1 MNHEY, CDR2 SMNVEV (reference sequence). The CDR3 is 14 residues long. The CDR3 nucleotides are TGTGCCAGCAGTTGGGGACAGAAGAACACTGAAGCTTTCTTT. It encodes CASSWGQKNTEAFF.

The CDR3 is CASSLDRGPYEQYF. The CDR3 DNA follows: TGTGCCAGCAGTTTGGACAGGGGACCCTACGAGCAGTACTTC. V gene TRBV6-5 combines with J gene TRBJ2-7, with TRBD1 identical over 9 bases. There are 14 residues in the CDR3. The V gene's germline CDR1 is MNHEY and CDR2 SVGAGI. Losses at the gene ends were 4 bases for V and 2 bases for J; bases not matched to a gene: 3.

This clone appeared a few times. The genes are TRBV28 and TRBJ2-2; 7 bases map to TRBD2. CDR1 is MDHEN, CDR2 SYDVKM, per germline. The CDR3 is 14 amino acids. CDR3 sequence reads: CVASRGANTGELFF. The CDR3 nucleotides read TGTGTCGCATCCCGGGGGGCGAACACCGGGGAGCTGTTTTTT.

This rearrangement joins TRBV7-9 to TRBJ1-3; no firm D call. The germline V gene has CDR1 SEHNR and CDR2 FQNEAQ (reference sequence). The CDR3 covers 17 residues. V lost 1 base to trimming and J lost 0 bases, with 13 bases between them. CDR3 DNA: TGTGCCAGCAGCTTAGGCTGGGCAGGCCACTCTGGAAACACCATATATTTT. It translates to CASSLGWAGHSGNTIYF.

Worth noting for this clone: One end of the junction does not line up with germline, which may come from a read error. V gene TRBV7-7 combines with J gene TRBJ2-5, with 7 bases matching TRBD2. CDR3 length: 16 amino acids. Germline lookup yields CDR1 SSHAT and CDR2 FNYEAQ (reference sequence). The CDR3 loop reads CASSLGRVILQETQYF. The CDR3 coding sequence is TGTGCTAGCAGCTTAGGGAGGGTCATACTACAAGAGACCCAGTACTTC.

The chain carries TRBV7-7 and TRBJ2-1, with no clear D. Trimming took off 3 bases at V and 10 bases at J, with 13 bases between the two ends. Germline V lookup: CDR1 SSHAT, CDR2 FNYEAQ (reference sequence). CDR3 length: 13 residues. The CDR3 nucleotides read TGTGCCAGCAGCTTGGAAAGTACCAGGGAGCAGTTCTTC. As protein: CASSLESTREQFF. The full variable domain, rest sourced from reference TRBV7-7 and TRBJ2-1, is GAGVSQSPRYKVTKRGQDVTLRCDPISSHATLYWYQQALGQGPEFLTYFNYEAQPDKSGLPSDRFSAERPEGSISTLTIQRTEQRDSAMYRCASSLESTREQFFGPGTRLTVL.

This chain links TRBV29-1 with TRBJ2-1; TRBD2 is a possible D gene (6 bases). Per germline, CDR1 SQVTM and CDR2 ANQGSEA. The CDR3 covers 15 residues. Trimming took off 7 bases at V and 5 bases at J, with 21 bases between the two ends. The CDR3 sequence is CSGVEGSLGDNEQFF. The CDR3 nucleotides read TGCAGCGGGGTGGAGGGGAGCCTGGGGGACAATGAGCAGTTCTTC.

The chain uses TRBV18 and TRBJ2-1; 7 nucleotides line up with TRBD1. Germline CDR1 KGHSH, CDR2 LQKENI. The trim removed 8 bases at V and 9 bases at J, leaving 13 bases unmatched. CDR3 size: 14 residues. The CDR3 here is CASKQGPLHGEQFF. CDR3 nucleotide sequence: TGTGCCAGCAAACAGGGGCCGCTTCATGGTGAGCAGTTCTTC.

J is TRBJ2-5 and V is TRBV7-8; TRBD1 aligns across 11 bases. V gave up 6 bases and J gave up 5 bases; unmatched junction bases: 2. The germline V gene has CDR1 SGHVS and CDR2 FQNEAQ. The CDR3 is 13 amino acids. CDR3 in DNA: TGTGCCAGCAGGGACAGGGGGCAGGAGACCCAGTACTTC. This translates into CASRDRGQETQYF.

The V call is TRBV15, the J call TRBJ2-1; D is ambiguous. Germline V gene data show CDR1 as LNHNV and CDR2 as YYDKDF (reference sequence). The CDR3 spans 14 residues. The V end lost 5 bases, the J end lost 5 bases, and 13 bases lay between the germline ends. DNA for the CDR3: TGTGCCACCAGCGGGTCAGGTAATGACAATGAGCAGTTCTTC. It codes for CATSGSGNDNEQFF. Full variable domain (outside the CDR3, taken from reference TRBV15 and TRBJ2-1): DAMVIQNPRYQVTQFGKPVTLSCSQTLNHNVMYWYQQKSSQAPKLLFHYYDKDFNNEADTPDNFQSRRPNTSFCFLDIRSPGLGDTAMYLCATSGSGNDNEQFFGPGTRLTVL.

For the CDR3, the DNA is TGTGCCAGCAGTACAGGGGGAAACATTCAGTACTTC. It encodes CASSTGGNIQYF. The chain recombines TRBV12-3 or TRBV12-4 with TRBJ2-4; the match to TRBD1 covers 8 bases. The CDR3 has 12 residues. The V and J ends lost 5 bases and 6 bases, in that order; junction bases with no gene match: 0.

This chain uses TRBV7-3 with TRBJ2-1; 8 bases map to TRBD2. The V gene end was trimmed by 2 bases and the J gene end by 8 bases; junction bases not matched to a gene: 11. From germline, CDR1 is SGHTA and CDR2 FQGTGA. The CDR3 length is 16 residues. CDR3 coding DNA: TGTGCCAGCAGCTTAGGGAGGGGACTAGGACTTGATGAGCAGTTCTTC. It encodes CASSLGRGLGLDEQFF.

The chain links TRBV13 to TRBJ2-7, with D possibly TRBD2 on 6 matching bases. Trimming took 1 base from V and 4 from J, leaving 17 bases between them. Germline V gene sequence: CDR1 PRHDT, CDR2 FYEKMQ (reference sequence). The CDR3 consists of 16 residues. DNA for the CDR3: TGTGCCAGCAGCTTAGATCCCGGGGGAAGTTGGTACGAGCAGTACTTC. It yields the protein CASSLDPGGSWYEQYF.

The rearrangement links TRBV24-1 to TRBJ2-1, with TRBD1 matching over 8 bases. This CDR3 is 15 amino acids long. Germline V gives CDR1 KGHDR, CDR2 SFDVKD. With V trimmed by 3 bases and J by 3 bases, 3 bases remained unmatched. CDR3 in DNA: TGTGCCACCAGTGATCCAACAGGGGGCTACAATGAGCAGTTCTTC. It translates to CATSDPTGGYNEQFF.